The entry below gives a single TCR beta chain sequence along with its context. Germline-derived CDR1 and CDR2 are LNHDA and SQIVND (reference sequence). J was trimmed by 5 bases and V by 3 bases; bases with no gene match: 11. The CDR3 totals 16 residues. The sample originates from a study of blood T cell repertoires in COVID-19. Looking at the study overall: Acute and convalescent COVID-19 samples came from the United States, Italy and Spain.

Cohort assignment relied on participant-reported clinical history. Recovered participants had two consecutive negative NP/OP PCR tests, healthcare professional clearance, or symptom resolution. Original data processing: Amplification with reference gene primers provided the estimates of nucleated cell counts. Libraries were prepared by immunoSEQ multiplex PCR; TCRdb keeps only in-frame clonotypes and omits some of them. V and J calls and clone size are copied from that table; D and trimming were computed from the DNA. The sample records 110,000 to 150,000 clones, around 86% being singletons. The clonotype originates from a man between 50 and 59 years old who had recovered from COVID-19. J is TRBJ2-5 and V is TRBV19; 8 bases line up with TRBD1. Sequenced sample: PBMCs or T cells enriched from blood (not recorded which). Written as DNA, the CDR3 is TGTGCCAGTAGTATGAATGGCAGGGGGCTTGAGGAGACCCAGTACTTC. Protein: CASSMNGRGLEETQYF. Based on the CDR3 plus reference TRBV19 and TRBJ2-5, the full variable domain is DGGITQSPKYLFRKEGQNVTLSCEQNLNHDAMYWYRQDPGQGLRLIYYSQIVNDFQKGDIAEGYSVSREKKESFPLTVTSAQKNPTAFYLCASSMNGRGLEETQYFGPGTRLLVL.